The present T cell receptor (beta chain) was sequenced within a study of blood T cells in healthy people across ages. Findings and caveats of the study: Naive T cell percentage by flow cytometry tracked strongly with beta diversity. The CMV status of each donor remained undetermined, and this could have confounded shifts in expanded clonotypes.

In terms of origin and age, donors were healthy Caucasian individuals from Russia aged 6 to 90. Together with a sample-barcoded 5' primer, a J-beta primer mix was included in a second PCR lasting about 6 to 11 cycles. Each cDNA molecule was tagged by a template-switch adaptor with 12 random nucleotides. Using its own MiXCR run on the 5' RACE reads, TCRdb lists one record per CDR3 protein. The sample contains around 780,000 distinct CDR3 sequences, 56% of which appear only once. This clonotype was seen more than once but under ten times. Its cognate antigen is unknown. The TCR was taken from a middle-aged man in good health. The sequenced material came from blood.

As DNA, the CDR3 is TGTGCCAGCAGCTTCGGGCAGACCTATGGCTACACCTTC. This codes for CASSFGQTYGYTF. The chain has TRBV7-2 and TRBJ1-2; D gene ambiguous. The V gene's germline CDR1 is SGHTA and CDR2 FQGNSA. V was shortened by 3 bases and J by 4 bases, with 9 bases between the two germline ends. The CDR3 sequence is 13 residues long.